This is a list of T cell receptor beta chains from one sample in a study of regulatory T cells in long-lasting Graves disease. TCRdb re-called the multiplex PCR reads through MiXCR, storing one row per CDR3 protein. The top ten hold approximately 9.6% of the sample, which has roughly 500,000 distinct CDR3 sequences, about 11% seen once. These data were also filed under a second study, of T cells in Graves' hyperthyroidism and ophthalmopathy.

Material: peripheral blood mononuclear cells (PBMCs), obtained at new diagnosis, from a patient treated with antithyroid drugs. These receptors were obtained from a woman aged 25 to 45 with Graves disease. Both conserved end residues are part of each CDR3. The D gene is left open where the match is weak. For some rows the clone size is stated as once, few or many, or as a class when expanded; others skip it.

CASSLDSGVWAEAFF,TGTGCCAGCAGCTTAGATTCAGGGGTTTGGGCTGAAGCTTTCTTT,TRBJ1-1,many,NA,TRBV11-2
CASSRQRDTIYF,TGTGCCAGCAGCAGACAGCGAGACACCATATATTTT,TRBJ1-3,many,NA,TRBV11-2
CSARESGQGWTEAFF,TGCAGTGCTAGAGAGTCGGGACAGGGATGGACTGAAGCTTTCTTT,TRBJ1-1,many,TRBD1,TRBV20-1
CASALTREAFF,TGTGCTAGTGCCCTCACCCGCGAAGCTTTCTTT,TRBJ1-1,many,NA,TRBV12-5
CASSRQGATGEQYF,TGTGCCAGTAGTCGACAGGGGGCTACGGGCGAGCAGTACTTC,TRBJ2-7,NA,TRBD1,TRBV19
CASSSRGTEAFF,TGTGCCAGCAGCTCCCGAGGGACTGAAGCTTTCTTT,TRBJ1-1,many,NA,TRBV13
CASSRGWGPQHF,TGTGCCAGTTCTCGGGGCTGGGGGCCCCAGCATTTT,TRBJ1-5,NA,NA,TRBV19
CAWSHRYTEAFF,TGTGCCTGGAGTCACAGGTACACTGAAGCTTTCTTT,TRBJ1-1,NA,NA,TRBV30
CASSQLTGTEAFF,TGTGCCAGCAGCCAATTGACTGGCACTGAAGCTTTCTTT,TRBJ1-1,NA,NA,TRBV7-9
CASSDDYSVSLDEQLF,TGTGCCAGCAGTGACGACTATAGCGTATCTCTCGATGAGCAGCTCTTC,TRBJ2-1,NA,NA,TRBV2
CAWREYGYTF,TGTGCCTGGAGGGAATATGGCTACACCTTC,TRBJ1-2,once,NA,TRBV30
CASSEIGTGGGKLFF,TGTGCCAGCAGCGAGATAGGGACAGGGGGCGGAAAACTGTTTTTT,TRBJ1-4,many,TRBD1,TRBV7-8
CASSLLGETQYF,TGTGCCAGCAGCTTATTAGGGGAGACCCAGTACTTC,TRBJ2-5,many,NA,TRBV7-9
CASSPFPVISTDTQYF,TGTGCCAGCTCACCTTTTCCGGTTATAAGCACAGATACGCAGTATTTT,TRBJ2-3,few,NA,TRBV18
CASSLAQTGGQETQYF,TGTGCCAGCAGCTTAGCTCAGACAGGGGGGCAAGAGACCCAGTACTTC,TRBJ2-5,NA,TRBD1,TRBV7-8
CASSYRANQPQHF,TGTGCCAGCTCCTACAGGGCCAATCAGCCCCAGCATTTT,TRBJ1-5,many,NA,TRBV12-3/TRBV12-4
CASSLSRMGLDYSNQPQHF,TGTGCCAGCAGTTTATCCCGGATGGGACTCGACTATAGCAATCAGCCCCAGCATTTT,TRBJ1-5,many,NA,TRBV28
CASSLGVGGAGADTQYF,TGTGCCAGCAGCTTAGGGGTTGGGGGCGCGGGCGCAGATACGCAGTATTTT,TRBJ2-3,many,NA,TRBV7-8
CASSWGLDRLSSGNTIYF,TGTGCCAGCAGTTGGGGTCTTGACAGGTTAAGCTCTGGAAACACCATATATTTT,TRBJ1-3,many,NA,TRBV12-3/TRBV12-4
CASSPPTSGTVGNIQYF,TGTGCCAGCTCACCACCGACTAGCGGGACGGTGGGAAACATTCAGTACTTC,TRBJ2-4,few,TRBD2,TRBV18
CASSLVGTGELFF,TGTGCCAGCAGCTTGGTGGGCACCGGGGAGCTGTTTTTT,TRBJ2-2,many,NA,TRBV28
CASSLGATSGYNEHFF,TGTGCCAGCAGCTTAGGAGCGACTAGCGGTTACAATGAGCATTTCTTC,TRBJ2-1,once,TRBD2,TRBV7-2
CASSLVGQGYTEAFF,TGTGCCAGCAGCTTAGTGGGACAGGGCTACACTGAAGCTTTCTTT,TRBJ1-1,few,TRBD1,TRBV7-2
CASTTTGLSTEAFF,TGTGCCAGCACCACGACAGGCCTGAGCACTGAAGCTTTCTTT,TRBJ1-1,many,NA,TRBV5-5
CSASRRGRYEQYF,TGCAGTGCTAGTCGCAGGGGGCGGTACGAGCAGTACTTC,TRBJ2-7,NA,TRBD1,TRBV20-1
CASGGQERNGYTF,TGTGCCAGCGGAGGACAGGAGCGCAATGGCTACACCTTC,TRBJ1-2,many,TRBD1,TRBV2
CASSSIGGERTGELFF,TGTGCCAGCAGCTCCATAGGGGGGGAAAGGACCGGGGAGCTGTTTTTT,TRBJ2-2,many,NA,TRBV11-3
CASSIWGQGTTANEQFF,TGTGCCAGTAGTATATGGGGACAGGGGACGACGGCTAATGAGCAGTTCTTC,TRBJ2-1,NA,TRBD1,TRBV19
CASSLRTGMWNEQFF,TGTGCCAGCAGTTTACGGACAGGGATGTGGAATGAGCAGTTCTTC,TRBJ2-1,many,TRBD1,TRBV12-3/TRBV12-4
CASSPRLADEQFF,TGCGCCAGCAGCCCCCGGCTAGCCGATGAGCAGTTCTTC,TRBJ2-1,NA,NA,TRBV4-1
CASSYGWDTSSYEQYF,TGTGCCAGCAGTTACGGGTGGGACACCAGCTCCTACGAGCAGTACTTC,TRBJ2-7,NA,NA,TRBV6-9
CASSLRYRAPYQPQHF,TGTGCCAGCAGTTTACGGTACAGGGCCCCCTATCAGCCCCAGCATTTT,TRBJ1-5,few,NA,TRBV28
CAISGTYEQYF,TGTGCCATCAGCGGGACCTACGAGCAGTACTTC,TRBJ2-7,NA,NA,TRBV10-3
CASSFVPRNTEAFF,TGTGCCAGCAGTTTCGTCCCGCGGAACACTGAAGCTTTCTTT,TRBJ1-1,many,NA,TRBV12-3/TRBV12-4
CASSTRVITEAFF,TGTGCCAGCAGCACCAGGGTTATCACTGAAGCTTTCTTT,TRBJ1-1,many,NA,TRBV13